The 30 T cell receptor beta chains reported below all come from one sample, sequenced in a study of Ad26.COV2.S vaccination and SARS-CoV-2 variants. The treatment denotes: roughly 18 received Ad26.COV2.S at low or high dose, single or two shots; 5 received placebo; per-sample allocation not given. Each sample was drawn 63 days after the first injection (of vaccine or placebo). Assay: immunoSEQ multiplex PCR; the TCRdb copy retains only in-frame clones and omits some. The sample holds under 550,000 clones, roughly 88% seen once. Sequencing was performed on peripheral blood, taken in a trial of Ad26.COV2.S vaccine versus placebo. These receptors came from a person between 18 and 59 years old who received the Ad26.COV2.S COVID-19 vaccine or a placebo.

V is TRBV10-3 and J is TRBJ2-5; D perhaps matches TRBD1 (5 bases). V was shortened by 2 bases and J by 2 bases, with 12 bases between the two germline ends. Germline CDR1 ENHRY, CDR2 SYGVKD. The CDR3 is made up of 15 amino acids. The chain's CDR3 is CAISETLDTQETQYF. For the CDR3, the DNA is TGTGCCATCAGTGAGACTTTGGACACACAAGAGACCCAGTACTTC.

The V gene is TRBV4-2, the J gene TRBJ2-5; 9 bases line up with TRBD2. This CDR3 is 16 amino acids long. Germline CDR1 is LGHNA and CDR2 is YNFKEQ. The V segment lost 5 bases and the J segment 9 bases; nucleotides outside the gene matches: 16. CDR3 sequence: CASSTTSGRLVESQYF. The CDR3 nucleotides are TGTGCCAGCAGCACCACTAGCGGGCGGTTAGTCGAGTCCCAGTACTTC.

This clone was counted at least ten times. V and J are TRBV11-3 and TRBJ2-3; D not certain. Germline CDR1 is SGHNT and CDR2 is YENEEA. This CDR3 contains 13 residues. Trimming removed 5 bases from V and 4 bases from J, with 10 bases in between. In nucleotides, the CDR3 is TGTGCCAGCAGCGCCCTTGAGCCAGATACGCAGTATTTT. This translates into CASSALEPDTQYF.

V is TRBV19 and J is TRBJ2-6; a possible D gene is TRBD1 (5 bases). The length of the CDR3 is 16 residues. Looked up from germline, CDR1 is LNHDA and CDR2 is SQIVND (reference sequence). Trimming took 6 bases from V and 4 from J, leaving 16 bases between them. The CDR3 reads CASRPPGAAGANVLTF. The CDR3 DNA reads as TGTGCCAGTAGACCCCCTGGGGCGGCAGGGGCCAACGTCCTGACTTTC.

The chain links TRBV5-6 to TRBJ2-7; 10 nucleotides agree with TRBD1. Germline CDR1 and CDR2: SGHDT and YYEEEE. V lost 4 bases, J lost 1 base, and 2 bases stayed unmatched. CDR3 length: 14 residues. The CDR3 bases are TGTGCCAGCAGCGACAGGGGGCTATCCTACGAGCAGTACTTC. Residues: CASSDRGLSYEQYF.

The CDR3 nucleotides are TGTGCCAGCAGAGGACAGCCCGGCTATGGCTACACCTTC. This sequence encodes CASRGQPGYGYTF. The chain carries TRBV12-3 or TRBV12-4 and TRBJ1-2; tentative D call: TRBD1 (6 bases). The CDR3 sequence is 13 residues long. V shed 6 bases and J shed 4 bases, with 12 bases lying between them.

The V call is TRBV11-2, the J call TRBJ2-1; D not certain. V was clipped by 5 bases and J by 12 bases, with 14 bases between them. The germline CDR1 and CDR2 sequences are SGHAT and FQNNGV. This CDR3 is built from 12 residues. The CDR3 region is CASSAPAVRQFF. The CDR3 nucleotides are TGTGCCAGCAGCGCCCCAGCAGTAAGGCAGTTCTTC.

The CDR3 bases are TGTGCCAGCAGTCCCAATGTCATGAACACTGAAGCTTTCTTT. This codes for CASSPNVMNTEAFF. V and J are TRBV6-5 and TRBJ1-1; no firm D call. V was cut by 5 bases and J by 0 bases, with 10 bases left in between. CDR3 length: 14 residues. Germline V gene sequence: CDR1 MNHEY, CDR2 SVGAGI.

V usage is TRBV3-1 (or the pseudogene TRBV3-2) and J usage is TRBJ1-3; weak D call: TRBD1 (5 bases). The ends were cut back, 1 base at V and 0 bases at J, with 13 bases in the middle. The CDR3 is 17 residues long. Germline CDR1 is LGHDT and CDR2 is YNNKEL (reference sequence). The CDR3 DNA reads TGTGCCAGCAGCCAAGCCTACAGGCCGAGCTCTGGAAACACCATATATTTT. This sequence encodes CASSQAYRPSSGNTIYF.

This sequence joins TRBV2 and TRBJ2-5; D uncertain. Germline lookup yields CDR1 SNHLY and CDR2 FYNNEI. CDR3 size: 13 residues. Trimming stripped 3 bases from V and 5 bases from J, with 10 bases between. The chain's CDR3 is CASSDISLETQYF. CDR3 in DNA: TGTGCCAGCAGTGACATCTCTCTTGAGACCCAGTACTTC.

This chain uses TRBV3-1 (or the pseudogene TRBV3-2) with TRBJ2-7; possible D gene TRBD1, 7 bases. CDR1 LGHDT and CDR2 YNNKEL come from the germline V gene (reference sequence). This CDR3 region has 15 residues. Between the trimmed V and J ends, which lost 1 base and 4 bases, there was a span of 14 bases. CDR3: CASSQGAGQYYEQYF. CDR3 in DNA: TGTGCCAGCAGCCAAGGTGCGGGACAGTATTACGAGCAGTACTTC.

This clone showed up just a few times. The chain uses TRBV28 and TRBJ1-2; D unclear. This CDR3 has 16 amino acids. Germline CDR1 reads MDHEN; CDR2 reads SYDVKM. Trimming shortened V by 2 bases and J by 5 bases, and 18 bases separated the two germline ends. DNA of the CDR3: TGTGCCAGCAGTTTACCCAGTCGATCACCACCGTATGGCTACACCTTC. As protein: CASSLPSRSPPYGYTF.

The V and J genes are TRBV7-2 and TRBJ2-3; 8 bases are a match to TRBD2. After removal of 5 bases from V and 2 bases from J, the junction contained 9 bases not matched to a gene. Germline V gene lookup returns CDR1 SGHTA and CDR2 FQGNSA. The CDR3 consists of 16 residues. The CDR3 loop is CASSPRTSRYTDTQYF. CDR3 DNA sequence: TGTGCCAGCAGCCCCAGGACTAGCAGATACACAGATACGCAGTATTTT.

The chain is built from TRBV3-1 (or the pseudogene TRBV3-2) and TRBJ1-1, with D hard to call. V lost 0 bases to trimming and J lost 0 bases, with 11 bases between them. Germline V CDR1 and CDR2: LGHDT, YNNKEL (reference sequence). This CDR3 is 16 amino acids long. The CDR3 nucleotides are TGTGCCAGCAGCCAAGACGACGGGTTCTTGAACACTGAAGCTTTCTTT. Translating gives CASSQDDGFLNTEAFF.

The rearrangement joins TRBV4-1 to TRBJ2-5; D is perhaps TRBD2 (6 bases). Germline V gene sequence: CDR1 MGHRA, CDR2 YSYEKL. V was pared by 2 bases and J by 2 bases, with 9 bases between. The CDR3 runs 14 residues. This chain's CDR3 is CASSQLGGQETQYF. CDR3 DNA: TGCGCCAGCAGCCAATTGGGGGGACAAGAGACCCAGTACTTC.

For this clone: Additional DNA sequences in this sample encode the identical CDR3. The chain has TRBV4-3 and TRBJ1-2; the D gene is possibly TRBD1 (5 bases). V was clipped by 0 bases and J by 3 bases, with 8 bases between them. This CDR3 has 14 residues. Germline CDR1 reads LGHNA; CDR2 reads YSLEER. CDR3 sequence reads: CASSQDRGYYGYTF. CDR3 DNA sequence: TGCGCCAGCAGCCAAGATCGGGGGTACTATGGCTACACCTTC.

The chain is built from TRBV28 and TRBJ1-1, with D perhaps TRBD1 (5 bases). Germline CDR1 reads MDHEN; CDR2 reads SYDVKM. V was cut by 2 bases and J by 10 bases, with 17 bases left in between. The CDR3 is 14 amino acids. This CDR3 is CASSLGTDQRLAFF. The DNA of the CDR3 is TGTGCCAGCAGTTTAGGGACCGATCAGAGGTTAGCTTTCTTT.

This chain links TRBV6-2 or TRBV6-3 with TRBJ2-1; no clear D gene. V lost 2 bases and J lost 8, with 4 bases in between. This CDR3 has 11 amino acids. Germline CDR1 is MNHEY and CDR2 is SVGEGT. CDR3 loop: CASSYPHEQFF. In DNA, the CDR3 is TGTGCCAGCAGTTACCCCCATGAGCAGTTCTTC.

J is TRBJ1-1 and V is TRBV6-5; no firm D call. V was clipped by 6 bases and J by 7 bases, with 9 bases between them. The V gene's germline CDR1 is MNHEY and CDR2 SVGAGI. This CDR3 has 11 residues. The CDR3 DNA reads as TGTGCCAGCAGAAGGGTGGATGAAGCTTTCTTT. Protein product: CASRRVDEAFF.

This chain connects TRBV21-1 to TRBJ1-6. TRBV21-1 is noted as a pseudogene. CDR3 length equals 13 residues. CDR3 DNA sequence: TGTGCCAGTTGGGCCGGCGGAGATTCACCCCTCCACTTT. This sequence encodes CASWAGGDSPLHF.

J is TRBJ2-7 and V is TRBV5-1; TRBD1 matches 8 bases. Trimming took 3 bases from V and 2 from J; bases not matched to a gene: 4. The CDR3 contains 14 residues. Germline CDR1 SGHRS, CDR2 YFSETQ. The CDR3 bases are TGCGCCAGCAGCTCTGGGACAGGACCCTACGAGCAGTACTTC. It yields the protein CASSSGTGPYEQYF.

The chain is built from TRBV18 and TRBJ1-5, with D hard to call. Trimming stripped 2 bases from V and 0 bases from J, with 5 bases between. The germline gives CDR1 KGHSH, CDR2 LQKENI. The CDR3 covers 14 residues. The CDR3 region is CASSPGVSNQPQHF. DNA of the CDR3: TGTGCCAGCTCACCAGGGGTTAGCAATCAGCCCCAGCATTTT.

The CDR3 DNA is TGTGCCAGCAGCCCGGGGCGGTTGGTGGTCGAGCAGTTCTTC. The encoded protein is CASSPGRLVVEQFF. The chain recombines TRBV7-8 with TRBJ2-1; D tentatively fits TRBD1 or TRBD2 (5 bases each). Trimming removed 5 bases from V and 10 bases from J, with 18 bases in between. The CDR3 loop spans 14 amino acids. Germline V lookup: CDR1 SGHVS, CDR2 FQNEAQ.

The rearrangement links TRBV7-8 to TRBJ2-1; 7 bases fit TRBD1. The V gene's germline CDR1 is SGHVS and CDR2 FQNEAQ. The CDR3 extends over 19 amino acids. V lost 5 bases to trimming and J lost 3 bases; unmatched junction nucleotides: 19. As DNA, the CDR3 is TGTGCCAGCAGCCTCGACCCACCGTACAGGGGCTCCTACTACAATGAGCAGTTCTTC. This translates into CASSLDPPYRGSYYNEQFF.

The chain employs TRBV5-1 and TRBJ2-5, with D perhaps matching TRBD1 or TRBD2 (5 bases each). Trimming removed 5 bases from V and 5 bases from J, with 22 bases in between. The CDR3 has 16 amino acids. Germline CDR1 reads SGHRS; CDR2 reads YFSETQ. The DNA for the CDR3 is TGCGCCAGCAGTTTATTGGGGGTGTCTGCAGGGGAGACCCAGTACTTC. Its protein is CASSLLGVSAGETQYF.

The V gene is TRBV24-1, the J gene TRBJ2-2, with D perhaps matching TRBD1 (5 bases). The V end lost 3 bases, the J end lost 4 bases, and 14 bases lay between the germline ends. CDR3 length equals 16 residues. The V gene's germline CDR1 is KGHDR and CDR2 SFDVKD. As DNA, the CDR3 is TGTGCCACCAGTGATGGACACCGGCGTGGCACCGGGGAGCTGTTTTTT. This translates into CATSDGHRRGTGELFF.

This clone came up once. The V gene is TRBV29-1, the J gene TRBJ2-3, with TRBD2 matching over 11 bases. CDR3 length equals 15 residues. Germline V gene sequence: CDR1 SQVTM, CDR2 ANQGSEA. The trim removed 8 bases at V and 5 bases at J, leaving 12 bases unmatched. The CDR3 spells CSSEPLAGGGDTQYF. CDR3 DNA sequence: TGCAGCTCCGAACCCCTAGCGGGGGGTGGAGATACGCAGTATTTT.

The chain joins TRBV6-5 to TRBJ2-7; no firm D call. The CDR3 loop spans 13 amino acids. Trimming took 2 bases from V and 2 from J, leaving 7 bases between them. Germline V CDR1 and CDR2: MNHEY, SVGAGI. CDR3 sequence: CASSYGATYEQYF. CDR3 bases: TGTGCCAGCAGTTACGGAGCGACCTACGAGCAGTACTTC.

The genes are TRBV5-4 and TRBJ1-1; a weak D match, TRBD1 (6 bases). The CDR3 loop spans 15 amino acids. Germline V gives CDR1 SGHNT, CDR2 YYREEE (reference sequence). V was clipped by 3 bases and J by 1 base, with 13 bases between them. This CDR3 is CASSSIFRGNTEAFF. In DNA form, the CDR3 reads TGTGCCAGCAGCTCCATTTTCAGGGGGAACACTGAAGCTTTCTTT.

CDR3 region: CASSLPPGQGGGEQYF. The CDR3 DNA reads as TGTGCCAGCAGCCTCCCCCCGGGACAGGGAGGGGGCGAGCAGTACTTC. This chain links TRBV3-1 (or the pseudogene TRBV3-2) with TRBJ2-7; 9 bases match TRBD1. Germline loops: CDR1 LGHDT, CDR2 YNNKEL (reference sequence). CDR3 length: 16 amino acids. After removal of 4 bases from V and 6 bases from J, the junction contained 13 bases not matched to a gene.